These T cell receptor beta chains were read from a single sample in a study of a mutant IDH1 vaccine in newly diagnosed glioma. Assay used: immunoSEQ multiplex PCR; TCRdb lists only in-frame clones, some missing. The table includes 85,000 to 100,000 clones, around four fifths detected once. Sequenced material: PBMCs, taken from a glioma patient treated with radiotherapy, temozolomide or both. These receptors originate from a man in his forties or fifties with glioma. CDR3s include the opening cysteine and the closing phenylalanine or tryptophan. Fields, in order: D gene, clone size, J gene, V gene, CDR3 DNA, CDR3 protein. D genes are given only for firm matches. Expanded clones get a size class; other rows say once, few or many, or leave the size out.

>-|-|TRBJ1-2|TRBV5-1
TGCGCCAGCTCTTTTTCCGGACCGACCGGGGGGAGCTACACCTTC
CASSFSGPTGGSYTF
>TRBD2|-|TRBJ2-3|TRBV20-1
TGCAGTGCTAGGGGAGGGGATACGCAGTATTTT
CSARGGDTQYF
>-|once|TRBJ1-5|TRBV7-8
TGTGCCAGCAGCCCCTCCGGCGGGTTCAATCAGCCCCAGCATTTT
CASSPSGGFNQPQHF
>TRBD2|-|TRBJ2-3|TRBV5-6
TGTGCCAGCAGCTTGTATAGGCTAGCGGTCACAGATACGCAGTATTTT
CASSLYRLAVTDTQYF
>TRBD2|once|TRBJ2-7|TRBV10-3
TGTGCCATCAGTGGGGGGGCTAGCGGGAGGGCCTCCAACGAGCAGTACTTC
CAISGGASGRASNEQYF
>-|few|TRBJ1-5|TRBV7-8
TGTGCCAGCAGGGCTCCAGGGGATCAGCCCCAGCATTTT
CASRAPGDQPQHF
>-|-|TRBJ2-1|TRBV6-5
TGTGCCAGCAGTTACTCCGACAGTCCCTACAATGAGCAGTTCTTC
CASSYSDSPYNEQFF
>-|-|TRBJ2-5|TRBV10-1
TGCGCCAGCAGTTCCTCCTCGGACGGAGAGACCCAGTACTTC
CASSSSSDGETQYF
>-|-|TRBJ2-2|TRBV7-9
TGTGCCAGCAGCTTAAGCAGGGCGACCGGGGAGCTGTTTTTT
CASSLSRATGELFF
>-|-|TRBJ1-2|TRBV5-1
TGCGCCAGCAGCTTCAGTGAACAGAACCGTGGCTACACCTTC
CASSFSEQNRGYTF
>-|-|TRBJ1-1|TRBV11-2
TGTGCCAGCAGCTTGGACGCTGAAGCTTTCTTT
CASSLDAEAFF
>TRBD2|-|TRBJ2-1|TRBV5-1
TGCGCCAGCAGACGGCGGGAGGTATCCTACAATGAGCAGTTCTTC
CASRRREVSYNEQFF
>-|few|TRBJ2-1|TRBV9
TGTGCCAGCAGCGTACAAGGCCTTGTATCGGACAATGAGCAGTTCTTC
CASSVQGLVSDNEQFF
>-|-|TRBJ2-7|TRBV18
TGTGCCAGCTCACCCGCGGGGGCTACCTACGAGCAGTACTTC
CASSPAGATYEQYF
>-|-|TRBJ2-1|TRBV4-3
TGCGCCAGCAGCCACCCCCCAGTCAATGAGCAGTTCTTC
CASSHPPVNEQFF
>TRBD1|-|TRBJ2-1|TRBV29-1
TGCAGCGTTGCCGTTGGGACAGGGAAGCTTGTGGGTGAGCAGTTCTTC
CSVAVGTGKLVGEQFF
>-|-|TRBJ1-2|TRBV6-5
TGTGCCAGCCGGGTAGGGAACTATGGCTACACCTTC
CASRVGNYGYTF
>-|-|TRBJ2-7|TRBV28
TGTGCCAGCAGTTTATTGGCGGAACCCTACGAGCAGTACTTC
CASSLLAEPYEQYF
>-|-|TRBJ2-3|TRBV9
TGTGCCAGCAGCGTAGATGAGCGTAGTTCCACAGATACGCAGTATTTT
CASSVDERSSTDTQYF
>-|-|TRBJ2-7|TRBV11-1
TGTGCCAGCAGCTTAGAAGGGAGCACAGTCTACGAGCAGTACTTC
CASSLEGSTVYEQYF
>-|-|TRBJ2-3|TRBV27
TGTGCCAGCAGTTTAAGCGCCAGCCCTAGCACAGATACGCAGTATTTT
CASSLSASPSTDTQYF
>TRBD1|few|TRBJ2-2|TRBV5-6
TGTGCCAGCAGCTCCGGGACAGCTTTCACCGGGGAGCTGTTTTTT
CASSSGTAFTGELFF
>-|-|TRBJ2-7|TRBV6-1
TGTGCCAGCATAGGGGCCCTAACCTACGAGCAGTACTTC
CASIGALTYEQYF